Listed below are T cell receptor beta chains from one sample, sequenced in a study of blood T cell repertoires in COVID-19. The repertoire was sequenced with immunoSEQ multiplex PCR; TCRdb's copy has only in-frame clones and lacks some. Of roughly 49,000 clones in the sample, 80% to 95% are singletons; the top ten hold around 1%. Sequencing was carried out using peripheral blood. These receptors came from a man in his 60s with COVID-19, enrolled during active disease. Each CDR3 is given with its conserved first and last residue. Each record gives: CDR3 length, J gene, clone size, D gene, V gene, CDR3 DNA, CDR3 protein. D genes are given only for firm matches. The size entry is marked missing in some rows and otherwise reads once, few, many or a size class.

CDR3 length: 15; J gene: TRBJ2-3; clone size: -; D gene: -; V gene: TRBV9; CDR3 DNA: TGTGCCAGCAGCGCCCCACCACTAGTCCCAGATACGCAGTATTTT; CDR3 protein: CASSAPPLVPDTQYF
CDR3 length: 12; J gene: TRBJ1-1; clone size: -; D gene: -; V gene: TRBV7-2; CDR3 DNA: TGTGCCAGCAGCCTACAGGGTCGGGAAGCTTTCTTT; CDR3 protein: CASSLQGREAFF
CDR3 length: 15; J gene: TRBJ1-2; clone size: -; D gene: -; V gene: TRBV3-1/TRBV3-2; CDR3 DNA: TGTGCCAGCAGCCAAGTCGGGGGGCGCGGCTATGGCTACACCTTC; CDR3 protein: CASSQVGGRGYGYTF
CDR3 length: 14; J gene: TRBJ1-5; clone size: -; D gene: -; V gene: TRBV28; CDR3 DNA: TGTGCCAGCCAGAATCCCCCACACAATCAGCCCCAGCATTTT; CDR3 protein: CASQNPPHNQPQHF
CDR3 length: 16; J gene: TRBJ2-3; clone size: -; D gene: TRBD2; V gene: TRBV6-5; CDR3 DNA: TGTGCCAGCAGTTCTTCCCGGCGGGGGGGCACAGATACGCAGTATTTT; CDR3 protein: CASSSSRRGGTDTQYF
CDR3 length: 15; J gene: TRBJ1-6; clone size: -; D gene: -; V gene: TRBV11-2; CDR3 DNA: TGTGCCAGCAGCGGCGGTTCTTCCTATAATTCACCCCTCCACTTT; CDR3 protein: CASSGGSSYNSPLHF
CDR3 length: 17; J gene: TRBJ1-1; clone size: -; D gene: TRBD1; V gene: TRBV11-2; CDR3 DNA: TGTGCCAGCAGCTTAGGGGACAGAAACAGAATGAACACTGAAGCTTTCTTT; CDR3 protein: CASSLGDRNRMNTEAFF
CDR3 length: 12; J gene: TRBJ2-1; clone size: -; D gene: TRBD1; V gene: TRBV28; CDR3 DNA: TGTGCCAGCGGACAGGGAGTCGATGAGCAGTTCTTC; CDR3 protein: CASGQGVDEQFF
CDR3 length: 15; J gene: TRBJ2-5; clone size: -; D gene: TRBD2; V gene: TRBV19; CDR3 DNA: TGTGCCAGTAGTTGGTCTAGCGGGTACCAAGAGACCCAGTACTTC; CDR3 protein: CASSWSSGYQETQYF
CDR3 length: 15; J gene: TRBJ2-1; clone size: -; D gene: TRBD2; V gene: TRBV28; CDR3 DNA: TGTGCCAGCAGTCTTAGCGGGGGGGCATACAATGAGCAGTTCTTC; CDR3 protein: CASSLSGGAYNEQFF
CDR3 length: 15; J gene: TRBJ2-1; clone size: -; D gene: TRBD1; V gene: TRBV3-1/TRBV3-2; CDR3 DNA: TGTGCCAGCAGCCAAGGGACAGGGGGATGGAATGAGCAGTTCTTC; CDR3 protein: CASSQGTGGWNEQFF
CDR3 length: 14; J gene: TRBJ2-7; clone size: -; D gene: TRBD2; V gene: TRBV5-1; CDR3 DNA: TGCGCCAGCAGCTTGCGCGGGGGGGGCCAGGAGCAGTACTTC; CDR3 protein: CASSLRGGGQEQYF
CDR3 length: 15; J gene: TRBJ1-4; clone size: -; D gene: TRBD1; V gene: TRBV27; CDR3 DNA: TGTGCCAGCAGTTTACGCAGGGGGGCGGATGAAAAACTGTTTTTT; CDR3 protein: CASSLRRGADEKLFF
CDR3 length: 15; J gene: TRBJ2-7; clone size: -; D gene: TRBD2; V gene: TRBV7-2; CDR3 DNA: TGTGCCAGCAGCCCAGAGGGACTAGCGGCCTACGAGCAGTACTTC; CDR3 protein: CASSPEGLAAYEQYF
CDR3 length: 16; J gene: TRBJ1-1; clone size: -; D gene: -; V gene: TRBV5-5; CDR3 DNA: TGTGCCAGCAGCTTGCGTTCCCAGGACACCAACACTGAAGCTTTCTTT; CDR3 protein: CASSLRSQDTNTEAFF
CDR3 length: 14; J gene: TRBJ2-1; clone size: -; D gene: TRBD1; V gene: TRBV12-5; CDR3 DNA: TGTGCTAGTGGTCCCGGCCCAGGGGGCAATGAGCAGTTCTTC; CDR3 protein: CASGPGPGGNEQFF
CDR3 length: 18; J gene: TRBJ2-2; clone size: -; D gene: TRBD2; V gene: TRBV7-2; CDR3 DNA: TGTGCCAGCAGCTTAGGTCCCCTAGCGGGAAGCGGCACCGGGGAGCTGTTTTTT; CDR3 protein: CASSLGPLAGSGTGELFF
CDR3 length: 16; J gene: TRBJ2-1; clone size: -; D gene: -; V gene: TRBV13; CDR3 DNA: TGTGCCAGCAGCTTAGACGGGGATGGGTTGAGAAATGAGCAGTTCTTC; CDR3 protein: CASSLDGDGLRNEQFF
CDR3 length: 13; J gene: TRBJ1-1; clone size: -; D gene: -; V gene: TRBV19; CDR3 DNA: TGTGCCAGTAGTAACCAGAGGGACACTGAAGCTTTCTTT; CDR3 protein: CASSNQRDTEAFF
CDR3 length: 16; J gene: TRBJ2-7; clone size: -; D gene: TRBD1; V gene: TRBV7-8; CDR3 DNA: TGTGCCAGCAGCTTAGCACTATGGGACAGGGAGTACGAGCAGTACTTC; CDR3 protein: CASSLALWDREYEQYF
CDR3 length: 16; J gene: TRBJ2-1; clone size: -; D gene: -; V gene: TRBV9; CDR3 DNA: TGTGCCAGCAGCGGAGAAGGAGTACGGAAGCTCAATGAGCAGTTCTTC; CDR3 protein: CASSGEGVRKLNEQFF
CDR3 length: 15; J gene: TRBJ1-3; clone size: once; D gene: -; V gene: TRBV19; CDR3 DNA: TGTGCCAGCCAGGCGGGGAGACCTTCTGGAAACACCATATATTTT; CDR3 protein: CASQAGRPSGNTIYF
CDR3 length: 12; J gene: TRBJ1-3; clone size: -; D gene: -; V gene: TRBV7-2; CDR3 DNA: TGTGCCAGCAGCTTAGAGCAAAACACCATATATTTT; CDR3 protein: CASSLEQNTIYF
CDR3 length: 14; J gene: TRBJ1-1; clone size: -; D gene: TRBD1; V gene: TRBV18; CDR3 DNA: TGTGCCAGCTCACCACAGGGGGCTAGGACTGAAGCTTTCTTT; CDR3 protein: CASSPQGARTEAFF
CDR3 length: 16; J gene: TRBJ1-1; clone size: -; D gene: -; V gene: TRBV7-8; CDR3 DNA: TGTGCCAGCAGTCGGCCCCCCGGGGGGATTGACACTGAAGCTTTCTTT; CDR3 protein: CASSRPPGGIDTEAFF
CDR3 length: 14; J gene: TRBJ1-5; clone size: -; D gene: -; V gene: TRBV7-9; CDR3 DNA: TGTGCCAGCAGCTTAGCCCAGGGGCCGGAGCCCCAGCATTTT; CDR3 protein: CASSLAQGPEPQHF
CDR3 length: 13; J gene: TRBJ1-1; clone size: -; D gene: -; V gene: TRBV7-2; CDR3 DNA: TGTGCCAGCAGCTTGGACACGCGGACTGAAGCTTTCTTT; CDR3 protein: CASSLDTRTEAFF
CDR3 length: 17; J gene: TRBJ1-1; clone size: -; D gene: TRBD1; V gene: TRBV4-1; CDR3 DNA: TGCGCCAGCAGCCGATATAGACAGGGGGAACAGAACACTGAAGCTTTCTTT; CDR3 protein: CASSRYRQGEQNTEAFF
CDR3 length: 15; J gene: TRBJ2-3; clone size: -; D gene: -; V gene: TRBV11-3; CDR3 DNA: TGTGCCAGCAGCCCAGGACAAACCCACACAGATACGCAGTATTTT; CDR3 protein: CASSPGQTHTDTQYF
CDR3 length: 13; J gene: TRBJ1-2; clone size: -; D gene: TRBD1; V gene: TRBV5-1; CDR3 DNA: TGCGCCAGCAGCTTCGGGACAGAGTATGGCTACACCTTC; CDR3 protein: CASSFGTEYGYTF
CDR3 length: 15; J gene: TRBJ2-7; clone size: -; D gene: TRBD2; V gene: TRBV6-5; CDR3 DNA: TGTGCCAGCACCCCCGGGGGGACTGGCTCCTACGAGCAGTACTTC; CDR3 protein: CASTPGGTGSYEQYF
CDR3 length: 15; J gene: TRBJ2-3; clone size: -; D gene: -; V gene: TRBV5-4; CDR3 DNA: TGTGCCAGCAGCTTGCGTCAGGGCCCCACAGATACGCAGTATTTT; CDR3 protein: CASSLRQGPTDTQYF
CDR3 length: 16; J gene: TRBJ1-2; clone size: -; D gene: TRBD1; V gene: TRBV28; CDR3 DNA: TGTGCCAGCAGTTCCATTCTACAGGGGGCTAACTATGGCTACACCTTC; CDR3 protein: CASSSILQGANYGYTF
CDR3 length: 11; J gene: TRBJ2-1; clone size: -; D gene: -; V gene: TRBV12-3/TRBV12-4; CDR3 DNA: TGTGCCAGCAGTCCGGAGAGTGAGCAGTTCTTC; CDR3 protein: CASSPESEQFF
CDR3 length: 18; J gene: TRBJ2-5; clone size: -; D gene: TRBD2; V gene: TRBV4-2; CDR3 DNA: TGTGCCAGCAGCCCCGCTAGCGGGGGCCGTCCCTTCCAAGAGACCCAGTACTTC; CDR3 protein: CASSPASGGRPFQETQYF
CDR3 length: 18; J gene: TRBJ2-3; clone size: -; D gene: TRBD2; V gene: TRBV2; CDR3 DNA: TGTGCCAGCAGTGAAAGCGGACTAGCGGGGGCCTCACGGGATACGCAGTATTTT; CDR3 protein: CASSESGLAGASRDTQYF
CDR3 length: 16; J gene: TRBJ1-4; clone size: -; D gene: TRBD1; V gene: TRBV7-9; CDR3 DNA: TGTGCCAGCAGCCGAAAGGGGGCGGCAACTAATGAAAAACTGTTTTTT; CDR3 protein: CASSRKGAATNEKLFF
CDR3 length: 16; J gene: TRBJ1-1; clone size: -; D gene: -; V gene: TRBV3-1/TRBV3-2; CDR3 DNA: TGTGCCAGCAGCCAAGGGTTAAATGACAGGTTCGTCGAAGCTTTCTTT; CDR3 protein: CASSQGLNDRFVEAFF
CDR3 length: 16; J gene: TRBJ2-1; clone size: -; D gene: -; V gene: TRBV11-2; CDR3 DNA: TGTGCCAGCAGCTTAGGGGCTAGCCGCTCCTACAATGAGCAGTTCTTC; CDR3 protein: CASSLGASRSYNEQFF
CDR3 length: 14; J gene: TRBJ1-1; clone size: -; D gene: -; V gene: TRBV19; CDR3 DNA: TGTGCCAGTACCATCGGGGGATACTACACTGAAGCTTTCTTT; CDR3 protein: CASTIGGYYTEAFF
CDR3 length: 14; J gene: TRBJ1-2; clone size: -; D gene: -; V gene: TRBV28; CDR3 DNA: TGTGCCAGCAGCCCCCCAAGCGGGTCCTCTGGCTACACCTTC; CDR3 protein: CASSPPSGSSGYTF
CDR3 length: 16; J gene: TRBJ1-4; clone size: -; D gene: -; V gene: TRBV4-1; CDR3 DNA: TGCGCCAGCAGCCAGGCCCAGGGGTCAACTAATGAAAAACTGTTTTTT; CDR3 protein: CASSQAQGSTNEKLFF
CDR3 length: 11; J gene: TRBJ1-1; clone size: -; D gene: -; V gene: TRBV2; CDR3 DNA: TGTGCCAGCAGTTACACCACTGAAGCTTTCTTT; CDR3 protein: CASSYTTEAFF
CDR3 length: 15; J gene: TRBJ2-2; clone size: -; D gene: TRBD2; V gene: TRBV11-3; CDR3 DNA: TGTGCCAGCAGAACGGGAGGGCCAGACACCGGGGAGCTGTTTTTT; CDR3 protein: CASRTGGPDTGELFF
CDR3 length: 14; J gene: TRBJ1-2; clone size: -; D gene: TRBD1; V gene: TRBV9; CDR3 DNA: TGTGCCAGCAGCGTAGGGCGGCAGGGGGATGGCTACACCTTC; CDR3 protein: CASSVGRQGDGYTF
CDR3 length: 14; J gene: TRBJ1-2; clone size: -; D gene: TRBD1; V gene: TRBV3-1/TRBV3-2; CDR3 DNA: TGTGCCAGCAGCGAAGGGGGCGATCCCTATGGCTACGCCTTC; CDR3 protein: CASSEGGDPYGYAF
CDR3 length: 14; J gene: TRBJ1-1; clone size: once; D gene: -; V gene: TRBV27; CDR3 DNA: TGTGCCAGCAGTTTATGGGCAGGGAACACTGAAGCTTTCTTT; CDR3 protein: CASSLWAGNTEAFF
CDR3 length: 16; J gene: TRBJ1-1; clone size: once; D gene: -; V gene: TRBV18; CDR3 DNA: TGTGCCAGCTCACCATCCGGGTGGGGCAGGAACACTGAAGCTTTCTTT; CDR3 protein: CASSPSGWGRNTEAFF
CDR3 length: 14; J gene: TRBJ2-1; clone size: -; D gene: -; V gene: TRBV27; CDR3 DNA: TGTGCCAGCACCTGGGGGGTTAGGGACAATGAGCAGTTCTTC; CDR3 protein: CASTWGVRDNEQFF
CDR3 length: 14; J gene: TRBJ1-1; clone size: -; D gene: -; V gene: TRBV6-1; CDR3 DNA: TGTGCCAGCAGTGAACTAAACCTCTACACTGAAGCTTTCTTT; CDR3 protein: CASSELNLYTEAFF
CDR3 length: 17; J gene: TRBJ2-6; clone size: -; D gene: -; V gene: TRBV18; CDR3 DNA: TGTGCCAGCTCACTACGAAGGGGTGCCTCTGGGGCCAACGTCCTGACTTTC; CDR3 protein: CASSLRRGASGANVLTF
CDR3 length: 14; J gene: TRBJ2-7; clone size: -; D gene: TRBD1; V gene: TRBV18; CDR3 DNA: TGTGCCAGCTCATCCGGACAGGGAGGCTACGAGCAGTACTTC; CDR3 protein: CASSSGQGGYEQYF
CDR3 length: 14; J gene: TRBJ1-2; clone size: -; D gene: -; V gene: TRBV19; CDR3 DNA: TGTGCCAGTAGTCCCTCCTTGGGGGGCTATGGCTACACCTTC; CDR3 protein: CASSPSLGGYGYTF
CDR3 length: 15; J gene: TRBJ2-7; clone size: -; D gene: TRBD2; V gene: TRBV7-2; CDR3 DNA: TGTGCCAGCAGCTTAAGGCTAGCGGGACTCTACGAGCAGTACTTC; CDR3 protein: CASSLRLAGLYEQYF
CDR3 length: 14; J gene: TRBJ2-1; clone size: -; D gene: -; V gene: TRBV5-1; CDR3 DNA: TGCGCCAGCAGCTTGGGACAATCCTACAATGAGCAGTTCTTC; CDR3 protein: CASSLGQSYNEQFF